This TCR beta chain was sequenced during a study of regulatory T cells in long-lasting Graves disease. This clonotype was counted only a few times. The time point is: persistent/refractory GD, antithyroid drugs over 5 years with positive TRAb. PBMCs provided the RNA from which the TCR library was made. EDTA tubes received approximately 10 milliliters of collected peripheral blood. Trimming pared 1 base from V and 9 bases from J, leaving 10 bases between. In germline, CDR1 is SGHTA, CDR2 FQGNSA. The CDR3 runs to 13 residues. Arm-PCR of CDR3 regions and iRepertoire HTBI primers were used to build TCR beta libraries. TCRdb passed the multiplex PCR reads through MiXCR, listing each CDR3 protein once. This sample yields 450,000 or so distinct CDR3 sequences, of which 22% are seen a single time; around 13% belongs to the top ten.

The specimen comprised peripheral blood mononuclear cells (PBMCs), sampled when the disease was refractory, from a patient treated with antithyroid drugs. This chain links TRBV7-2 with TRBJ2-1; D assignment may be TRBD1 or TRBD2 (6 bases each). The TCR originated in a female donor with Graves disease. The CDR3 nucleotides read TGTGCCAGCAGCTTAGGTGGGGGGCGTGAGCAGTTCTTC. Its translation: CASSLGGGREQFF.